The clone carrying this T cell receptor (delta chain) was detected a few times. The translation of this DNA and the TCRdb protein of a much larger clone differ at residue 14, probably owing to a read error; the protein shown here is translated from the DNA. PBMCs from patients and controls supplied the genomic DNA for sequencing. TCRdb reprocessed the multiplex PCR reads using CATT. The sample lists about 1,500 delta-chain clones, around 1.9% occurring once. This entry comes from a study of gamma delta lymphoproliferative disorders and STAT genes. This CDR3 has 18 residues. Per the germline V gene, CDR1 is TSWWSYY and CDR2 is QGS. V shed 2 bases, J shed 7 bases, and the junction held 16 bases outside the gene matches.

Sequenced material: blood. V usage is TRDV1 and J usage is TRDJ1, with TRDD3 matching 10 bases. The receptor comes from a human donor in good health. CDR3 amino acids: CALGEFARGLGGYSKLIF. In nucleotides, the CDR3 is TGTGCTCTTGGGGAATTCGCACGGGGACTTGGGGGATACAGTAAACTCATCTTT.